The rows below give T cell receptor beta chains drawn from one sample of a study of CD8 T cells in ankylosing spondylitis. TCRdb re-derived calls from the 5' RACE reads in MiXCR, one entry per CDR3 protein. The sample holds about 700,000 distinct CDR3 sequences, around 19% seen once. Source material: blood, either unsorted or a sorted T cell fraction (not recorded which). Receptor source: a male donor with ankylosing spondylitis. The CDR3 runs from the conserved cysteine through the conserved F or W. D genes are given only for firm matches. Expanded clones get a size class; other rows say once, few or many, or leave the size out.

TRBV4-1	TRBJ1-2	-	-	TGCGCCAGCAGCCAAGCCCTGGACAGCTTCTATGGCTACACCTTC	CASSQALDSFYGYTF
TRBV5-1	TRBJ2-7	-	-	TGCGCCAGCAGCGTGGACAACTACTCCTACGAGCAGTACTTC	CASSVDNYSYEQYF
TRBV7-8	TRBJ2-7	-	-	TGTGCCAGCAGCTTAATCCCTTTCTACGAGCAGTACTTC	CASSLIPFYEQYF
TRBV30	TRBJ2-1	TRBD2	few	TGTGCCTTTAGCGGGACCTACAATGAGCAGTTCTTC	CAFSGTYNEQFF
TRBV6-1	TRBJ2-1	TRBD1	few	TGTGCCAGCACAGGACAGGCACCGAGCTCCTACAATGAGCAGTTCTTC	CASTGQAPSSYNEQFF
TRBV7-8	TRBJ1-6	-	few	TGTGCCAGCAGCTACGAGACCGATTCACCCCTCCACTTT	CASSYETDSPLHF
TRBV4-2	TRBJ2-2	-	-	TGTGCGAGCAGCCAAGCTTATGGTAGCCCCGGGGAGCTGTTTTTT	CASSQAYGSPGELFF
TRBV9	TRBJ2-1	TRBD2	few	TGTGCCAGCAGCGAGGGGACTACGGCCTACAATGAGCAGTTCTTC	CASSEGTTAYNEQFF
TRBV4-1	TRBJ2-2	-	-	TGCGCCAGCAGCCACCCCTTTGGGGGGGGGCCGAACACCGGGGAGCTGTTTTTT	CASSHPFGGGPNTGELFF
TRBV6-4	TRBJ2-3	-	-	TGTGCCAGCAGTGACAGCCCCGGGACTCGAGATACGCAGTATTTT	CASSDSPGTRDTQYF
TRBV5-1	TRBJ2-7	TRBD2	-	TGCGCCAGCAGCTTGGACGGGAGGGCGTCGGGCGAGCAGTACTTC	CASSLDGRASGEQYF
TRBV29-1	TRBJ2-5	-	few	TGCAGCGGCAGGGAAAAAGAGACCCAGTACTTC	CSGREKETQYF
TRBV6-5	TRBJ1-4	-	-	TGTGCCAGCAGTTACCTCCAGGGTGCAACTAATGAAAAACTGTTTTTT	CASSYLQGATNEKLFF
TRBV29-1	TRBJ2-1	-	many	TGCAGCTCTCGTGGGGGCGACGTCGGCGATGAGCAGTTCTTC	CSSRGGDVGDEQFF
TRBV4-2	TRBJ2-5	-	-	TGTGCCAGCAGCCAAGTTAACAACGGGGAGACCCAGTACTTC	CASSQVNNGETQYF
TRBV5-8	TRBJ1-2	TRBD1	-	TGTGCCAGCAGCTGGAGACCGGGACAGGGTGACTATGGCTACACCTTC	CASSWRPGQGDYGYTF
TRBV10-2	TRBJ1-5	-	few	TGCGCCAGCAGTGGGGCAGGGGTCGAAGGCAATCAGCCCCAGCATTTT	CASSGAGVEGNQPQHF
TRBV5-1	TRBJ2-7	TRBD1	few	TGCGCCAGCAGCGTAGCCGGGACAGGGTTCTACGAGCAGTACTTC	CASSVAGTGFYEQYF
TRBV20-1	TRBJ2-4	TRBD2	few	TGCAGTGCCCTTGGCGGGAGGGCCAAAAACATTCAGTACTTC	CSALGGRAKNIQYF
TRBV5-8	TRBJ1-2	-	few	TGTGCCAGCAGCTTATACGGGACGTATCCCTATGGCTACACCTTC	CASSLYGTYPYGYTF
TRBV7-8	TRBJ2-3	-	few	TGTGCCAGCAGCTTAGCGGCAGGAGAAACAGATACGCAGTATTTT	CASSLAAGETDTQYF
TRBV6-5	TRBJ1-4	-	-	TGTGCCAGCAGTTACTCGGCGCAGGGGAGCGGCAAACTGTTTTTT	CASSYSAQGSGKLFF
TRBV20-1	TRBJ1-1	-	-	TGCAGTGCTACAATTGACTCCAACGCTTTCTTT	CSATIDSNAFF
TRBV10-2	TRBJ2-7	-	-	TGCGCCAGCAGTGAGGAGATCGATTACAGGGTGGTAACCTACGAGCAGTACTTC	CASSEEIDYRVVTYEQYF
TRBV12-3/TRBV12-4	TRBJ2-1	TRBD1	few	TGTGCCAGCAGTTTGACAGGGAATTTGAGTCCGTTCTTC	CASSLTGNLSPFF
TRBV29-1	TRBJ1-2	-	-	TGCAGCGTTGCAGGGTCGTTGGGGTACTATGGCTACACCTTC	CSVAGSLGYYGYTF
TRBV5-6	TRBJ1-6	-	-	TGTGCCAGCAGCTTTTCAGACAACAGAATTTATAATTCACCCCTCCACTTT	CASSFSDNRIYNSPLHF
TRBV10-3	TRBJ2-1	TRBD1	few	TGTGCCATCAGGGGGGACAGGGGCTCCAATGAGCAGTTCTTC	CAIRGDRGSNEQFF
TRBV12-3/TRBV12-4	TRBJ1-6	-	few	TGTGCCAGCAGTTTAGGTGACAGGAGCTCCTATAATTCACCCCTCCACTTT	CASSLGDRSSYNSPLHF
TRBV9	TRBJ2-7	-	-	TGTGCCAGCAGCGTAGGCACCAACTACGAGCAGTACTTC	CASSVGTNYEQYF
TRBV20-1	TRBJ2-2	TRBD2	many	TGCAGTGCTACAGGGACTAGCGGGATATATACCGGGGAGCTGTTTTTT	CSATGTSGIYTGELFF
TRBV12-3/TRBV12-4	TRBJ1-5	-	few	TGTGCCACCGCCCAGGAGGGGTGGGATCAGCCCCAGCATTTT	CATAQEGWDQPQHF
TRBV10-2	TRBJ2-7	-	few	TGCGCCAGCAGTGAAGAGGCAGCCTCCTACGAGCAGTACTTC	CASSEEAASYEQYF
TRBV7-9	TRBJ1-1	-	few	TGTGCCAGCAGCCCCGGCTCTGCGGAGAACACTGAAGCTTTCTTT	CASSPGSAENTEAFF
TRBV6-2/TRBV6-3	TRBJ1-5	-	-	TGTGCCAGCAGTACTGACTTGTTCTATCAGCCCCAGCATTTT	CASSTDLFYQPQHF
TRBV28	TRBJ2-7	TRBD2	few	TGTGCCAGCAGTTTTCGGGGGGGATGGCGCGAGCAGTACTTC	CASSFRGGWREQYF
TRBV29-1	TRBJ2-7	-	-	TGCAGCGTTGAATCTGGCAGCTCCGAGCAGTACTTC	CSVESGSSEQYF
TRBV5-6	TRBJ2-3	TRBD2	-	TGTGCCAGCACCTTAGGACTAGCGGGAGTCGCAGATACGCAGTATTTT	CASTLGLAGVADTQYF
TRBV9	TRBJ2-1	TRBD2	many	TGTGCCAGCAGCGTAGGGATCGGACTAGCGGAAAGAAATGAGCAGTTCTTC	CASSVGIGLAERNEQFF
TRBV6-5	TRBJ2-1	-	-	TGTGCCAGCAGTTACCACCGCGACAATGAGCAGTTCTTC	CASSYHRDNEQFF
TRBV4-1	TRBJ1-1	-	-	TGCGCCAGCAGGAGTGGTGGGCAGCTGAACACTGAAGCTTTCTTT	CASRSGGQLNTEAFF
TRBV9	TRBJ1-3	-	-	TGTGCCAGCAGCCCAAGCGCGATTTTTATAACTGGAAACACCATATATTTT	CASSPSAIFITGNTIYF
TRBV12-3/TRBV12-4	TRBJ2-2	-	-	TGTGCCAGCAGTTTAGTGGAGGCCGGGGAGCTGTTTTTT	CASSLVEAGELFF
TRBV12-3/TRBV12-4	TRBJ2-7	TRBD2	-	TGTGCCAGCAGTCGGAGCGGGGGGACCTACGAGCAGTACTTC	CASSRSGGTYEQYF
TRBV7-2	TRBJ1-3	-	few	TGTGCCAGCAGCCCAAATTGGCAGGGTACCAGAAACACCATATATTTT	CASSPNWQGTRNTIYF
TRBV4-1	TRBJ1-1	-	-	TGCGCCAGCAGCCCCAGTCTACGTGGCGACACTGAAGCTTTCTTT	CASSPSLRGDTEAFF
TRBV28	TRBJ2-1	-	few	TGTGCCAGCAGCATCGTCCCCATCAATGAGCAGTTCTTC	CASSIVPINEQFF
TRBV4-2	TRBJ2-2	TRBD1	-	TGTGCCAGCAGCCAAGCTGGGACAGCACACACCGGGGAGCTGTTTTTT	CASSQAGTAHTGELFF
TRBV20-1	TRBJ2-3	TRBD2	-	TGCAGTGCTAGTCCGATGAAGGGTAGCGGGAGGGCCAGTACAGATACGCAGTATTTT	CSASPMKGSGRASTDTQYF
TRBV5-1	TRBJ2-4	-	few	TGCGCCAGCAGCTTGGATGCAGGGGGGGCCAAAAACATTCAGTACTTC	CASSLDAGGAKNIQYF
TRBV12-3/TRBV12-4	TRBJ2-7	-	many	TGTGCCAGCAGCCCCGGCGCGAGGGACGAGCAGTACTTC	CASSPGARDEQYF